Listed here are 3 T cell receptor beta chains from one sample, sequenced in a study of T-cell memory formation after mild COVID-19. Via MiXCR, TCRdb re-called the 5' RACE reads, giving one row per CDR3 protein. The table records hundreds of thousands of distinct CDR3 sequences, just over 20% of them present only once. The sequenced sample was PBMCs or a T cell subset sorted from them (not recorded which). The source of these receptors is an adult woman who had mild COVID-19 (a few samples of this study predate the infection). Cell type and time point are not known.

This clonotype was recorded a few times. The chain combines TRBV3-1 with TRBJ2-3; D is perhaps TRBD2 (6 bases). In germline, CDR1 is LGHDT, CDR2 YNNKEL (reference sequence). This CDR3 has 18 residues. V dropped 1 base and J dropped 4 bases, with 21 bases sitting between them. This CDR3 is CASSQVAGTVSFPDTQYF. CDR3 in DNA: TGTGCCAGCAGCCAAGTTGCCGGGACTGTTTCATTCCCAGATACGCAGTATTTT.

The chain links TRBV6-1 to TRBJ2-1, with 7 bases lining up with TRBD2. The CDR3 runs to 17 residues. The V segment lost 7 bases and the J segment 7 bases; nucleotides outside the gene matches: 19. CDR1 and CDR2 from the germline V gene are MNHNS and SASEGT. CDR3 protein: CASMWGEGRFDWNEQFF. DNA of the CDR3: TGTGCCAGCATGTGGGGGGAGGGCCGATTCGATTGGAATGAGCAGTTCTTC.

V usage is TRBV20-1 and J usage is TRBJ1-1, with TRBD1 as a possible D gene (5 bases). CDR3 length equals 15 residues. The germline gives CDR1 DFQATT, CDR2 SNEGSKA (reference sequence). The V end lost 0 bases, the J end lost 0 bases, and 11 bases lay between the germline ends. The CDR3 is CSARDRARVNTEAFF. CDR3 in DNA: TGCAGTGCTAGAGATCGGGCCAGGGTGAACACTGAAGCTTTCTTT.